Shown below are 32 T cell receptor beta chains from a single sample sequenced in a study of OX40 agonist ivuxolimab in advanced cancers. Produced via immunoSEQ multiplex PCR; TCRdb's table is partial and in-frame only. The profile shows around 77,000 clones, roughly nine tenths of them singletons. The sample was CD4+ or CD8+ T cells sorted from blood, taken in a trial of the OX40 agonist ivuxolimab. These receptors all come from an adult with an advanced solid tumor such as melanoma, head and neck, liver or kidney cancer.

For the CDR3, the DNA is TGTGCCAGCAGGCCCACTAACTGGGGGGCCAACGTCCTGACTTTC. Protein: CASRPTNWGANVLTF. The rearrangement links TRBV6-1 to TRBJ2-6; D uncertain. The CDR3 contains 15 residues. The V end lost 6 bases, the J end lost 4 bases, and 13 bases lay between the germline ends. Germline assignment: CDR1 MNHNS and CDR2 SASEGT.

The chain uses TRBV4-1 and TRBJ2-5; 8 bases fit TRBD1. Germline trimming cut 1 base from V and 4 bases from J; bases unmatched to any gene: 8. This CDR3 has 16 residues. Germline CDR1 is MGHRA and CDR2 is YSYEKL. CDR3 sequence: CASSQAPTGGIETQYF. The CDR3 region has the DNA TGCGCCAGCAGCCAAGCACCTACAGGGGGGATAGAGACCCAGTACTTC.

This chain uses TRBV27 with TRBJ1-5; the match to TRBD1 covers 12 bases. CDR3 size: 18 residues. Trimming at V came to 1 base and at J to 4 bases, leaving 8 bases not matched to a gene. The germline CDR1 and CDR2 sequences are MNHEY and SMNVEV (reference sequence). CDR3: CASSLWGPGQGANQPQHF. In DNA, the CDR3 is TGTGCCAGCAGTTTATGGGGCCCGGGACAGGGGGCGAATCAGCCCCAGCATTTT.

The chain combines TRBV15 with TRBJ2-1, with 8 bases matching TRBD2. V shed 3 bases, J shed 5 bases, and the junction held 12 bases outside the gene matches. CDR3 length equals 17 residues. CDR1 LNHNV and CDR2 YYDKDF come from the germline V gene (reference sequence). The CDR3 DNA reads TGTGCCACCAGCAGGGGACGTGGCGGGAGGCACAACAATGAGCAGTTCTTC. Protein product: CATSRGRGGRHNNEQFF.

The rearrangement links TRBV5-1 to TRBJ1-1; D unresolved. The CDR3 runs 12 residues. V dropped 5 bases and J dropped 5 bases, with 10 bases sitting between them. The germline CDR1 and CDR2 sequences are SGHRS and YFSETQ. The CDR3 spells CASRKEGTEAFF. CDR3 nucleotides: TGCGCCAGCAGGAAAGAAGGGACTGAAGCTTTCTTT.

The rearrangement uses TRBV6-5 and TRBJ1-4; D possibly corresponds to TRBD1 (6 bases). The CDR3 sequence is 14 residues long. Germline CDR1 and CDR2: MNHEY and SVGAGI. V gave up 6 bases and J gave up 8 bases, with 16 bases separating them. CDR3 in DNA: TGTGCCAGCAGGCGAGGGGGAGGTGGCGAAAAACTGTTTTTT. Translated, it gives CASRRGGGGEKLFF.

V and J are TRBV6-6 and TRBJ1-3; D is undetermined. Trimming cost V 7 bases and J 0 bases, with 7 bases left between them. Germline CDR1 MNHNY, CDR2 SVGAGI (reference sequence). This CDR3 comprises 13 residues. The CDR3 region has the DNA TGTGCCAGCATTGGCTCCTCTGGAAACACCATATATTTT. Translated, it gives CASIGSSGNTIYF.

The chain recombines TRBV27 with TRBJ2-5; D is unresolved. V lost 4 bases and J lost 5, with 11 bases in between. The CDR3 is 13 amino acids. Germline CDR1 is MNHEY and CDR2 is SMNVEV (reference sequence). The CDR3 protein is CASSSPLVETQYF. In DNA, the CDR3 is TGTGCCAGCAGTTCCCCCTTGGTCGAGACCCAGTACTTC.

The DNA for the CDR3 is TGTGCCAGCAGGGAACCGGGACGTAGGCAAGAGACCCAGTACTTC. It yields the protein CASREPGRRQETQYF. V usage is TRBV6-1 and J usage is TRBJ2-5; tentatively, D is TRBD1 or TRBD2 (5 bases each). Germline lookup yields CDR1 MNHNS and CDR2 SASEGT. V was shortened by 6 bases and J by 2 bases, with 16 bases between the two germline ends. CDR3 length: 15 amino acids.

The V call is TRBV27, the J call TRBJ2-5; TRBD1 aligns across 9 bases. CDR1 and CDR2 from the germline V gene are MNHEY and SMNVEV (reference sequence). V was clipped by 6 bases and J by 5 bases; unmatched bases: 7. This CDR3 region has 14 residues. The CDR3 spells CASSRRDRVETQYF. The CDR3 nucleotides are TGTGCCAGCAGCCGGAGGGACAGGGTGGAGACCCAGTACTTC.

The rearrangement links TRBV4-2 to TRBJ2-2; maybe TRBD1 (6 bases). This CDR3 has 16 amino acids. Trimming took off 4 bases at V and 0 bases at J, with 12 bases between the two ends. Per germline, CDR1 LGHNA and CDR2 YNFKEQ. CDR3 DNA: TGTGCCAGCAGCCCCGGGACACCCGCGAACACCGGGGAGCTGTTTTTT. Residues: CASSPGTPANTGELFF.

The chain couples TRBV10-2 to TRBJ2-5; D possibly matches TRBD1 or TRBD2 (5 bases each). With 6 bases removed from V and 4 bases from J, the gap between germline ends came to 9 bases. Looked up from germline, CDR1 is WSHSY and CDR2 is SAAADI. The CDR3 has 12 residues. CDR3 coding DNA: TGCGCCAGCAGACTGAGGGGAGAGACCCAGTACTTC. Its translation is CASRLRGETQYF.

The genes are TRBV7-2 and TRBJ2-3; a possible D gene is TRBD2 (5 bases). The CDR3 consists of 12 residues. The ends were cut back, 5 bases at V and 3 bases at J, with 6 bases in the middle. Per the germline V gene, CDR1 is SGHTA and CDR2 is FQGNSA. CDR3 in amino acids: CASSRRTDTQYF. As DNA, the CDR3 is TGTGCCAGCAGCCGGAGGACAGATACGCAGTATTTT.

The chain has TRBV19 and TRBJ2-1, with TRBD1 matching over 7 bases. The V and J ends lost 6 bases and 5 bases, in that order; junction bases with no gene match: 4. Germline CDR1 and CDR2: LNHDA and SQIVND (reference sequence). This CDR3 contains 13 residues. The chain's CDR3 is CASRRGQNNEQFF. CDR3 bases: TGTGCCAGTAGACGGGGACAGAACAATGAGCAGTTCTTC.

This clone has more than one count but fewer than ten. The chain has TRBV27 and TRBJ1-5; 12 bases fit TRBD1. This CDR3 is built from 18 residues. In germline, CDR1 is MNHEY, CDR2 SMNVEV (reference sequence). Unmatched junction bases numbered 15, after V lost 5 bases and J lost 7 bases. CDR3 nucleotide sequence: TGTGCCAGCAGTCCCACTCGCCCGGGACAGGGGGCTGGGCAGCCCCAGCATTTT. Translated: CASSPTRPGQGAGQPQHF.

The genes are TRBV5-6 and TRBJ1-5, with TRBD1 matching over 7 bases. The CDR3 contains 15 residues. The junction had 5 bases not matched to a gene; V was cut back by 3 bases and J by 2 bases. In germline, CDR1 is SGHDT, CDR2 YYEEEE. The CDR3 is CASSSAGTGNQPQHF. As DNA, the CDR3 is TGTGCCAGCAGCTCGGCCGGGACAGGCAATCAGCCCCAGCATTTT.

J is TRBJ2-7 and V is TRBV27, with TRBD1 matching 12 bases. In germline, CDR1 is MNHEY, CDR2 SMNVEV (reference sequence). Trimming cost V 8 bases and J 9 bases; bases outside gene matches: 8. The CDR3 has 13 amino acids. This CDR3 reads CASGTGGATRQYF. In DNA form, the CDR3 reads TGTGCCAGCGGGACAGGGGGCGCGACCAGGCAGTACTTC.

The chain carries TRBV7-9 and TRBJ1-2, with 8 bases identical to TRBD1. This CDR3 contains 16 residues. The germline V gene has CDR1 SEHNR and CDR2 FQNEAQ (reference sequence). The junction had 5 bases not matched to a gene; V was cut back by 1 base and J by 1 base. The CDR3 DNA reads TGTGCCAGCAGCTTAGTGGGACAGGCGTATAACTATGGCTACACCTTC. It is translated as CASSLVGQAYNYGYTF.

The gene calls are TRBV18 and TRBJ2-3; 8 bases are shared with TRBD1. V lost 5 bases and J lost 5; bases outside the gene matches: 3. Germline loops: CDR1 KGHSH, CDR2 LQKENI. The CDR3 contains 13 residues. CDR3 DNA sequence: TGTGCCAGCTCATCCACAGGGGGAGATACGCAGTATTTT. Its protein product is CASSSTGGDTQYF.

The chain recombines TRBV10-1 with TRBJ2-7, with 13 bases lining up with TRBD2. The CDR3 totals 17 residues. Looked up from germline, CDR1 is WNHNN and CDR2 is SYGVQD (reference sequence). The J segment lost 4 bases and the V segment lost 7 bases, leaving 13 bases of the junction unmatched. The CDR3 sequence: CASKTGIRTSGSYEQYF. The DNA of the CDR3 is TGCGCCAGCAAGACAGGGATAAGGACTAGCGGGAGTTACGAGCAGTACTTC.

The chain is built from TRBV5-4 and TRBJ1-1, with 9 nucleotides matching TRBD1. The V gene's germline CDR1 is SGHNT and CDR2 YYREEE (reference sequence). J lost 0 bases, V lost 6 bases, and 6 bases had no gene match. The CDR3 has 15 residues. The CDR3 reads CASMNRGLLNTEAFF. CDR3 sequence (DNA): TGTGCCAGCATGAACAGGGGGCTATTGAACACTGAAGCTTTCTTT.

The chain joins TRBV2 to TRBJ1-2; the D gene is possibly TRBD1 (5 bases). From germline, CDR1 is SNHLY and CDR2 FYNNEI. CDR3 length: 11 amino acids. V lost 6 bases, J lost 9 bases, and 11 bases lay in between. Here the CDR3 DNA reads TGTGCCAGCAGATCACGGGGGAGCTACACCTTC. This codes for CASRSRGSYTF.

This sequence joins TRBV7-8 and TRBJ2-1; 9 positions match TRBD2. CDR1 is SGHVS and CDR2 is FQNEAQ in the germline V gene. The CDR3 extends over 14 amino acids. V was pared by 5 bases and J by 10 bases, with 9 bases of the junction left unmatched. The CDR3 sequence is CASSPAGGPREQFF. CDR3 sequence (DNA): TGTGCCAGCAGCCCCGCGGGAGGGCCGCGAGAGCAGTTCTTC.

V is TRBV5-6 and J is TRBJ1-5; D ambiguous. In germline, CDR1 is SGHDT, CDR2 YYEEEE. This CDR3 has 15 residues. Trimming removed 3 bases at V and 1 base at J, with 11 bases between. Here the CDR3 DNA reads TGTGCCAGCAGCTCCGATCCCACGAGCAATCAGCCCCAGCATTTT. It yields the protein CASSSDPTSNQPQHF. Complete variable domain (other parts from reference TRBV5-6 and TRBJ1-5): DAGVTQSPTHLIKTRGQQVTLRCSPKSGHDTVSWYQQALGQGPQFIFQYYEEEERQRGNFPDRFSGHQFPNYSSELNVNALLLGDSALYLCASSSDPTSNQPQHFGDGTRLSIL.

The J gene is TRBJ2-1, the V gene TRBV6-1, with 9 positions matching TRBD2. Germline CDR1 and CDR2: MNHNS and SASEGT. This CDR3 region has 16 residues. The ends lost 1 base at V and 4 bases at J; junction bases unmatched: 5. This CDR3 reads CASSEGASGDYNEQFF. In nucleotides, the CDR3 is TGTGCCAGCAGTGAAGGTGCTAGCGGGGATTACAATGAGCAGTTCTTC.

The rearrangement uses TRBV19 and TRBJ1-1; D remains ambiguous. This CDR3 is built from 12 residues. Between the trimmed V and J ends, which lost 5 bases and 0 bases, there was a span of 4 bases. Germline V lookup: CDR1 LNHDA, CDR2 SQIVND (reference sequence). For the CDR3, the DNA is TGTGCCAGTAGTCCTCTGAACACTGAAGCTTTCTTT. Translation gives CASSPLNTEAFF.

The chain employs TRBV15 and TRBJ1-4; 7 nucleotides agree with TRBD1. The CDR3 totals 16 residues. V was pared by 1 base and J by 8 bases, with 10 bases of the junction left unmatched. Germline values: CDR1 LNHNV, CDR2 YYDKDF (reference sequence). DNA for the CDR3: TGTGCCACCAGCAGAGTTCGAGGAGGGGGCGAGGAAAAACTGTTTTTT. This translates into CATSRVRGGGEEKLFF.

The rearrangement joins TRBV19 to TRBJ2-2, with D perhaps matching TRBD1 (6 bases). The germline V and J ends were trimmed by 4 bases and 3 bases, with 15 bases remaining between them. This CDR3 spans 16 amino acids. Looked up from germline, CDR1 is LNHDA and CDR2 is SQIVND (reference sequence). CDR3: CASSKSTGWDTGELFF. CDR3 nucleotides: TGTGCCAGTAGTAAATCTACAGGGTGGGACACCGGGGAGCTGTTTTTT.

The chain has TRBV5-5 and TRBJ2-4, with a possible D match to TRBD1 (6 bases). The CDR3 sequence is 16 residues long. Trimming pared 4 bases from V and 5 bases from J, leaving 19 bases between. The germline V gene has CDR1 SGHKS and CDR2 YYEKEE (reference sequence). CDR3 in amino acids: CASSPRGTSDQNIQYF. CDR3 in DNA: TGTGCCAGCAGCCCAAGGGGGACCTCTGACCAAAACATTCAGTACTTC.

The chain combines TRBV10-3 with TRBJ2-5, with 12 bases lining up with TRBD1. Germline V gene lookup returns CDR1 ENHRY and CDR2 SYGVKD. The CDR3 has 16 amino acids. V dropped 2 bases and J dropped 5; count of bases not matched to a gene: 6. CDR3 sequence (DNA): TGTGCCATCAGTGAGAAAGGGACAGGGGGCAGGGAGACCCAGTACTTC. This encodes CAISEKGTGGRETQYF.

This sequence joins TRBV10-3 and TRBJ2-4; D ambiguous. The CDR3 contains 12 residues. V was shortened by 6 bases and J by 9 bases, with 12 bases between the two germline ends. The germline gives CDR1 ENHRY, CDR2 SYGVKD. The CDR3 DNA reads TGTGCCATCAGCCCGACTCTGGGCATTCAGTACTTC. As protein: CAISPTLGIQYF.

J is TRBJ1-1 and V is TRBV29-1; D not certain. The CDR3 consists of 13 residues. Germline V gives CDR1 SQVTM, CDR2 ANQGSEA. Trimming pared 3 bases from V and 0 bases from J, leaving 8 bases between. The CDR3 loop reads CSVDRSMNTEAFF. As DNA, the CDR3 is TGCAGCGTTGACCGGTCGATGAACACTGAAGCTTTCTTT. The entire variable domain, with the rest obtained from reference TRBV29-1 and TRBJ1-1, is as follows: SAVISQKPSRDICQRGTSLTIQCQVDSQVTMMFWYRQQPGQSLTLIATANQGSEATYESGFVIDKFPISRPNLTFSTLTVSNMSPEDSSIYLCSVDRSMNTEAFFGQGTRLTVV.